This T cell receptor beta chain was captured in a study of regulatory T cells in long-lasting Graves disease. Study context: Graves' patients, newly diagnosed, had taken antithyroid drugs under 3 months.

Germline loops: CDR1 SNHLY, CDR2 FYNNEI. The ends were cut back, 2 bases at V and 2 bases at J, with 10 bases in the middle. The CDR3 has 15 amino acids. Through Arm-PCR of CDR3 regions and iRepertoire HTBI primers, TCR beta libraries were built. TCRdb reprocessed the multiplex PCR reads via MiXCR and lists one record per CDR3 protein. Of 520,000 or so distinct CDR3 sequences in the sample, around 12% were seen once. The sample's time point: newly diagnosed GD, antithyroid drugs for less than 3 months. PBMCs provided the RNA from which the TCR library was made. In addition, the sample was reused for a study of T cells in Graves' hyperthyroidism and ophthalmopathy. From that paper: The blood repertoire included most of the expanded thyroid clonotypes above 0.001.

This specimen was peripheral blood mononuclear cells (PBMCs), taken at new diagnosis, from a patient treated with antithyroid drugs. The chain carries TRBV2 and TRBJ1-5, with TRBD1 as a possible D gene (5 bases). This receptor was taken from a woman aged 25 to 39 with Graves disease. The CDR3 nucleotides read TGTGCCAGCAGTGAATACGGGGGACGCAATCAGCCCCAGCATTTT. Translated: CASSEYGGRNQPQHF.